The rows below give T cell receptor beta chains drawn from one sample of a study of human T cells and chemical hapten exposure. One entry per CDR3 protein results from TCRdb running MiXCR on the RACE reads. The sample has roughly 88,000 distinct CDR3 sequences; around 9.6% are singletons. The material was whole blood, obtained in connection with sensitization to the hapten diphenylcyclopropenone (DPC). Receptor source: a woman aged 40 to 55 with alopecia areata. Some clones in this sample may be carry-over from other donors' samples. The CDR3 runs from the conserved cysteine through the conserved F or W. Fields, in order: D gene, clone size, J gene, V gene, CDR3 protein, CDR3 DNA. A D gene is named only where the DNA matches it firmly. Size is omitted from some rows. Given values are once, few, many or a class for expanded clones.

D gene: TRBD1
clone size: -
J gene: TRBJ1-1
V gene: TRBV25-1
CDR3 protein: CASSQTGRTEAFF
CDR3 DNA: TGTGCCAGCAGCCAGACAGGGCGGACTGAAGCTTTCTTT

D gene: -
clone size: -
J gene: TRBJ2-5
V gene: TRBV7-3
CDR3 protein: CASSTDRQETQYF
CDR3 DNA: TGTGCCAGCAGTACGGACAGACAAGAGACCCAGTACTTC

D gene: TRBD1
clone size: many
J gene: TRBJ2-5
V gene: TRBV20-1
CDR3 protein: CSARVQGAGETQYF
CDR3 DNA: TGCAGTGCTAGAGTACAGGGGGCGGGAGAGACCCAGTACTTC

D gene: -
clone size: many
J gene: TRBJ1-5
V gene: TRBV18
CDR3 protein: CASSPPLGSQHF
CDR3 DNA: TGTGCCAGCTCACCACCGCTTGGGTCCCAGCATTTT

D gene: -
clone size: -
J gene: TRBJ1-1
V gene: TRBV18
CDR3 protein: CASLGLRDTEAFF
CDR3 DNA: TGTGCCAGCTTGGGACTCCGGGACACTGAAGCTTTCTTT

D gene: -
clone size: -
J gene: TRBJ2-3
V gene: TRBV4-3
CDR3 protein: CASSQGPGVSIDTQYF
CDR3 DNA: TGCGCCAGCAGCCAAGGACCGGGGGTGAGCATAGATACGCAGTATTTT

D gene: TRBD2
clone size: -
J gene: TRBJ2-1
V gene: TRBV6-2/TRBV6-3
CDR3 protein: CASISGLAGDNEQFF
CDR3 DNA: TGTGCCAGCATATCAGGACTAGCGGGGGACAATGAGCAGTTCTTC

D gene: TRBD1
clone size: many
J gene: TRBJ1-2
V gene: TRBV6-4
CDR3 protein: CASSELRGHSPHGYTF
CDR3 DNA: TGTGCCAGCAGTGAGTTAAGGGGGCACTCCCCCCATGGCTACACCTTC

D gene: -
clone size: many
J gene: TRBJ1-2
V gene: TRBV20-1
CDR3 protein: CSAAPNLLANYGYTF
CDR3 DNA: TGCAGTGCTGCCCCCAACCTCCTCGCTAACTATGGCTACACCTTC

D gene: -
clone size: many
J gene: TRBJ1-1
V gene: TRBV12-3/TRBV12-4
CDR3 protein: CASSLKFANTEAFF
CDR3 DNA: TGTGCCAGCAGTTTAAAATTCGCGAACACTGAAGCTTTCTTT

D gene: -
clone size: many
J gene: TRBJ2-3
V gene: TRBV20-1
CDR3 protein: CSARGTDPTDTQYF
CDR3 DNA: TGCAGTGCTAGAGGGACAGACCCCACAGATACGCAGTATTTT

D gene: -
clone size: -
J gene: TRBJ2-3
V gene: TRBV7-9
CDR3 protein: CASSQLRTDTQYF
CDR3 DNA: TGTGCCAGCAGTCAGCTGAGGACAGATACGCAGTATTTT

D gene: TRBD1
clone size: -
J gene: TRBJ1-1
V gene: TRBV4-2
CDR3 protein: CASSQVWGETGGGTEAFF
CDR3 DNA: TGTGCCAGCAGCCAAGTTTGGGGGGAAACAGGGGGTGGCACTGAAGCTTTCTTT

D gene: -
clone size: -
J gene: TRBJ2-6
V gene: TRBV30
CDR3 protein: CAWKGGRNSGANVLTF
CDR3 DNA: TGTGCCTGGAAAGGCGGCCGGAACTCTGGGGCCAACGTCCTGACTTTC

D gene: -
clone size: few
J gene: TRBJ1-1
V gene: TRBV6-2/TRBV6-3
CDR3 protein: CASSYTTGWRDMNTEAFF
CDR3 DNA: TGTGCCAGCAGTTATACCACGGGGTGGCGGGACATGAACACTGAAGCTTTCTTT

D gene: -
clone size: many
J gene: TRBJ2-5
V gene: TRBV6-5
CDR3 protein: CASSYSVSQETQYF
CDR3 DNA: TGTGCCAGCAGTTACTCCGTCAGCCAAGAGACCCAGTACTTC

D gene: -
clone size: few
J gene: TRBJ1-1
V gene: TRBV6-5
CDR3 protein: CASRRSTEAFF
CDR3 DNA: TGTGCCAGCAGGAGGTCCACTGAAGCTTTCTTT

D gene: TRBD2
clone size: -
J gene: TRBJ2-7
V gene: TRBV6-5
CDR3 protein: CASSPRAGGSYEQYF
CDR3 DNA: TGTGCCAGCAGCCCCAGGGCGGGAGGCTCCTACGAGCAGTACTTC

D gene: -
clone size: many
J gene: TRBJ2-1
V gene: TRBV30
CDR3 protein: CAWEQAGGYNEQFF
CDR3 DNA: TGTGCCTGGGAGCAAGCGGGCGGTTACAATGAGCAGTTCTTC

D gene: -
clone size: many
J gene: TRBJ2-1
V gene: TRBV18
CDR3 protein: CASSPGEEQFF
CDR3 DNA: TGTGCCAGCTCACCAGGAGAGGAGCAGTTCTTC

D gene: TRBD1
clone size: many
J gene: TRBJ1-5
V gene: TRBV3-1
CDR3 protein: CASSRRGTSNQPQHF
CDR3 DNA: TGTGCCAGCAGCCGCAGGGGGACAAGCAATCAGCCCCAGCATTTT

D gene: -
clone size: many
J gene: TRBJ1-5
V gene: TRBV7-2
CDR3 protein: CASSFGRGSNQPQHF
CDR3 DNA: TGTGCCAGCAGCTTTGGTAGAGGGAGCAATCAGCCCCAGCATTTT

D gene: TRBD2
clone size: medium-sized
J gene: TRBJ2-1
V gene: TRBV27
CDR3 protein: CASRVAGGQNEQFF
CDR3 DNA: TGTGCCAGCAGGGTAGCGGGGGGGCAAAATGAGCAGTTCTTC

D gene: -
clone size: many
J gene: TRBJ1-1
V gene: TRBV12-3/TRBV12-4
CDR3 protein: CASSSYTEAFF
CDR3 DNA: TGTGCCAGCAGCTCTTACACTGAAGCTTTCTTT

D gene: -
clone size: few
J gene: TRBJ2-7
V gene: TRBV7-2
CDR3 protein: CASSLVATYEQYF
CDR3 DNA: TGTGCCAGCAGCTTAGTAGCGACATACGAGCAGTACTTC

D gene: -
clone size: few
J gene: TRBJ2-5
V gene: TRBV2
CDR3 protein: CASSEGGTQYF
CDR3 DNA: TGTGCCAGCAGTGAAGGGGGGACCCAGTACTTC

D gene: -
clone size: -
J gene: TRBJ2-5
V gene: TRBV5-6
CDR3 protein: CASSLRRSLPQETQYF
CDR3 DNA: TGTGCCAGCAGCTTGAGGCGTAGTCTTCCCCAAGAGACCCAGTACTTC

D gene: -
clone size: -
J gene: TRBJ2-3
V gene: TRBV11-3
CDR3 protein: CASSRPDRDTQYF
CDR3 DNA: TGTGCCAGCAGCCGTCCCGACAGAGATACGCAGTATTTT

D gene: -
clone size: many
J gene: TRBJ2-6
V gene: TRBV6-5
CDR3 protein: CASSYSTGTGANVLTF
CDR3 DNA: TGTGCCAGCAGTTACTCAACAGGGACTGGGGCCAACGTCCTGACTTTC

D gene: TRBD2
clone size: many
J gene: TRBJ2-3
V gene: TRBV3-1
CDR3 protein: CASSQNGAGGDTQYF
CDR3 DNA: TGTGCCAGCAGCCAAAACGGAGCGGGGGGGGATACGCAGTATTTT

D gene: TRBD1
clone size: many
J gene: TRBJ1-4
V gene: TRBV3-1
CDR3 protein: CASSQDRGGLYEKLFF
CDR3 DNA: TGTGCCAGCAGCCAAGATCGAGGGGGCTTGTATGAAAAACTGTTTTTT

D gene: TRBD1
clone size: -
J gene: TRBJ2-1
V gene: TRBV11-2
CDR3 protein: CASSPRGDRPHEQFF
CDR3 DNA: TGTGCCAGCAGCCCCCGCGGGGACAGGCCCCATGAGCAGTTCTTC

D gene: -
clone size: few
J gene: TRBJ2-1
V gene: TRBV20-1
CDR3 protein: CSASRVRNEQFF
CDR3 DNA: TGCAGTGCTAGTCGGGTGAGAAATGAGCAGTTCTTC

D gene: -
clone size: many
J gene: TRBJ2-7
V gene: TRBV7-2
CDR3 protein: CASSLSHGNSYEQYF
CDR3 DNA: TGTGCCAGCAGCTTATCTCATGGGAACTCCTACGAGCAGTACTTC

D gene: TRBD1
clone size: many
J gene: TRBJ2-5
V gene: TRBV3-1
CDR3 protein: CASSQGSAGGRTQYF
CDR3 DNA: TGTGCCAGCAGCCAAGGGTCCGCAGGGGGAAGGACCCAGTACTTC

D gene: -
clone size: -
J gene: TRBJ2-6
V gene: TRBV12-3/TRBV12-4
CDR3 protein: CASTDPTVGANVLTF
CDR3 DNA: TGTGCCAGCACCGACCCTACAGTTGGGGCCAACGTCCTGACTTTC